Shown below are 10 T cell receptor beta chains from a single sample sequenced in a study of CD8 T cells in ankylosing spondylitis. The antigens these receptors bind are not known. The study's findings and limits: Seemingly characteristic of ankylosing spondylitis blood was a TCR beta motif consisting of several highly homologous variants.

Via MiXCR, TCRdb re-called the 5' RACE reads, giving one row per CDR3 protein. The data show a few hundred thousand distinct CDR3 sequences, with less than 10% seen just once and more than 12% held by the top ten. The specimen sequenced was blood, either unsorted or a sorted T cell fraction (not recorded which). The receptors come from a male donor with ankylosing spondylitis.

The table lists this clonotype with a few counts. V usage is TRBV20-1 and J usage is TRBJ2-7; D possibly corresponds to TRBD1 (5 bases). CDR3 size: 13 residues. The germline V and J ends were trimmed by 3 bases and 3 bases, with 12 bases remaining between them. Per the germline V gene, CDR1 is DFQATT and CDR2 is SNEGSKA (reference sequence). CDR3 nucleotides: TGCAGTGCTAGTTCGGCAAGGGGCTACGAGCAGTACTTC. Translating it yields CSASSARGYEQYF.

This chain links TRBV29-1 with TRBJ2-5; D is perhaps TRBD2 (6 bases). V was trimmed by 6 bases and J by 1 base, leaving 18 bases between them. This CDR3 has 15 amino acids. CDR1 and CDR2 from the germline V gene are SQVTM and ANQGSEA. This CDR3 reads CSVPPRAGFQETQYF. The CDR3 nucleotides are TGCAGCGTCCCCCCCCGTGCGGGGTTCCAAGAGACCCAGTACTTC.

The chain has TRBV3-1 and TRBJ2-6; TRBD2 aligns across 8 bases. V was clipped by 2 bases and J by 4 bases; unmatched bases: 7. Germline loops: CDR1 LGHDT, CDR2 YNNKEL (reference sequence). The CDR3 sequence is 17 residues long. The CDR3 DNA is TGTGCCAGCAGCCAAACAGCGGGAGCGGGGGGGGCCAACGTCCTGACTTTC. The encoded protein is CASSQTAGAGGANVLTF.

The V and J genes are TRBV20-1 and TRBJ2-1; possibly TRBD2 for D (6 bases). With 0 bases removed from V and 5 bases from J, the gap between germline ends came to 11 bases. The CDR3 sequence is 14 residues long. Germline CDR1 is DFQATT and CDR2 is SNEGSKA (reference sequence). The CDR3 protein is CSAREPAGNNEQFF. The CDR3 coding sequence is TGCAGTGCTAGAGAACCAGCGGGTAACAATGAGCAGTTCTTC.

The V call is TRBV5-1, the J call TRBJ2-7; D might be TRBD1 (5 bases). Germline assignment: CDR1 SGHRS and CDR2 YFSETQ. This CDR3 has 14 amino acids. Trimming pared 1 base from V and 6 bases from J, leaving 14 bases between. The DNA of the CDR3 is TGCGCCAGCAGCTTGTCAGGGTTTAACTCCGAGCAGTACTTC. Protein sequence: CASSLSGFNSEQYF.

This clonotype was counted between two and nine times. V and J are TRBV5-1 and TRBJ2-2; 11 nucleotides match TRBD2. The germline CDR1 and CDR2 sequences are SGHRS and YFSETQ. Unmatched junction bases numbered 14, after V lost 0 bases and J lost 4 bases. There are 20 residues in the CDR3. CDR3 DNA sequence: TGCGCCAGCAGCTTGGCCGGAGTAGCGCTGACTAGCGGGATCACCGGGGAGCTGTTTTTT. This gives the protein CASSLAGVALTSGITGELFF.

The chain has TRBV3-1 and TRBJ2-7; TRBD1 matches at 9 bases. Germline-derived CDR1 and CDR2 are LGHDT and YNNKEL (reference sequence). Losses at the gene ends were 1 base for V and 2 bases for J; bases not matched to a gene: 6. The CDR3 runs to 16 residues. The CDR3 spells CASSQGGDRAPYEQYF. In nucleotides, the CDR3 is TGTGCCAGCAGCCAAGGCGGGGACAGGGCCCCCTACGAGCAGTACTTC.

This clonotype has ten or more counts. The genes are TRBV7-2 and TRBJ2-3; D ambiguous. Per the germline V gene, CDR1 is SGHTA and CDR2 is FQGNSA. CDR3 length: 12 residues. V was cut by 0 bases and J by 6 bases, with 4 bases left in between. The CDR3 reads CASSLAADTQYF. DNA of the CDR3: TGTGCCAGCAGCTTAGCGGCGGATACGCAGTATTTT.

This clonotype was seen more than once but under ten times. The CDR3 DNA is TGTGCCACCAGCAGCCCTGAAACGAGAGAGCAGTTCTTC. This codes for CATSSPETREQFF. V gene TRBV15 combines with J gene TRBJ2-1, with D unclear. Germline V gene lookup returns CDR1 LNHNV and CDR2 YYDKDF (reference sequence). The CDR3 has 13 amino acids. V was clipped by 3 bases and J by 10 bases, with 13 bases between them.

This clonotype was found a few times. The chain carries TRBV2 and TRBJ2-3, with D uncertain. The CDR3 runs to 14 residues. V shed 7 bases and J shed 0 bases, with 11 bases lying between them. Germline V gene data show CDR1 as SNHLY and CDR2 as FYNNEI. The CDR3: CASNQDRSTDTQYF. DNA of the CDR3: TGTGCCAGCAATCAAGACCGTAGCACAGATACGCAGTATTTT.